One sample yielded the 14 T cell receptor beta chains listed below, sequenced in a study of cytomegalovirus exposure and HLA in healthy donors. Primers included in the PCR were 60 Vbeta and 13 Jbeta primers. Here immunoSEQ multiplex PCR was the method, and the copy in TCRdb shows in-frame clones only, minus some. The data hold over 110,000 clones, with roughly four fifths observed a single time. Input material: PBMCs. The receptor source for this set is a male donor in good health and CMV-seronegative.

The chain links TRBV29-1 to TRBJ2-5; 8 bases fit TRBD1. Germline V gives CDR1 SQVTM, CDR2 ANQGSEA. J gave up 4 bases and V 6 bases, and 7 bases lay outside the gene matches. The CDR3 covers 13 residues. The DNA for the CDR3 is TGCAGCGTAGGCGGACAGGGAGGAGAGACCCAGTACTTC. This codes for CSVGGQGGETQYF.

V is TRBV2 and J is TRBJ2-7; 7 bases are shared with TRBD2. Trimming cost V 7 bases and J 0 bases; bases outside gene matches: 6. The CDR3 sequence is 14 residues long. Germline CDR1 reads SNHLY; CDR2 reads FYNNEI. The CDR3 protein is CASKGGTDSYEQYF. CDR3 bases: TGTGCCAGCAAGGGAGGGACGGACTCCTACGAGCAGTACTTC.

The CDR3 loop reads CASMWLADEQYF. CDR3 coding DNA: TGTGCCAGCATGTGGCTGGCCGACGAGCAGTACTTC. V gene TRBV6-1 combines with J gene TRBJ2-7; D ambiguous. The V gene's germline CDR1 is MNHNS and CDR2 SASEGT. The CDR3 is 12 amino acids. Trimming left V 7 bases short and J 5 bases short, with 12 bases between.

The CDR3 loop is CASSEGESEQYF. In DNA form, the CDR3 reads TGCGCCAGCAGTGAGGGGGAGTCCGAGCAGTACTTC. This chain uses TRBV10-2 with TRBJ2-7; maybe TRBD2 (5 bases). This CDR3 is 12 amino acids long. V was cut by 2 bases and J by 6 bases, with 8 bases left in between. Germline CDR1 WSHSY, CDR2 SAAADI.

This clone was found once. The CDR3 bases are TGTGCCAGCAGCTTGGATACGACTGGCAGCGATGAGCAGTTCTTC. Translation: CASSLDTTGSDEQFF. The chain couples TRBV5-6 to TRBJ2-1; no definite D call. Trimming left V 0 bases short and J 8 bases short, with 15 bases between. Per the germline V gene, CDR1 is SGHDT and CDR2 is YYEEEE. The CDR3 contains 15 residues.

The V call is TRBV29-1, the J call TRBJ2-3; D ambiguous. The CDR3 totals 14 residues. The V end lost 3 bases, the J end lost 0 bases, and 10 bases lay between the germline ends. The germline gives CDR1 SQVTM, CDR2 ANQGSEA. The CDR3 protein is CSVDSTPSTDTQYF. For the CDR3, the DNA is TGCAGCGTTGATAGCACCCCTAGCACAGATACGCAGTATTTT.

The chain uses TRBV5-4 and TRBJ2-7, with a tentative D call TRBD2 (5 bases). Germline CDR1 is SGHNT and CDR2 is YYREEE (reference sequence). The CDR3 is made up of 13 amino acids. V was pared by 0 bases and J by 6 bases, with 10 bases between. CDR3: CASSLAPGSEQYF. The CDR3 region has the DNA TGTGCCAGCAGCTTGGCCCCGGGGAGCGAGCAGTACTTC. Together with reference TRBV5-4 and TRBJ2-7, the CDR3 gives the full variable domain: ETGVTQSPTHLIKTRGQQVTLRCSSQSGHNTVSWYQQALGQGPQFIFQYYREEENGRGNFPPRFSGLQFPNYSSELNVNALELDDSALYLCASSLAPGSEQYFGPGTRLTVT.

The chain carries TRBV5-1 and TRBJ2-3; D not certain. Germline-derived CDR1 and CDR2 are SGHRS and YFSETQ. There are 17 residues in the CDR3. V lost 0 bases and J 3 bases, leaving 17 bases between the germline ends. CDR3 nucleotide sequence: TGCGCCAGCAGCTTGGCCTACAGCCCCCTTACGACAGATACGCAGTATTTT. It encodes CASSLAYSPLTTDTQYF.

CDR3 DNA sequence: TGTGCCAGCAGCTTGGGGCAGGACTCCTACGAGCAGTACTTC. This translates into CASSLGQDSYEQYF. The chain uses TRBV5-5 and TRBJ2-7; D call uncertain. Germline V lookup: CDR1 SGHKS, CDR2 YYEKEE (reference sequence). This CDR3 is 14 amino acids long. V lost 0 bases, J lost 0 bases, and 7 bases lay in between.

The CDR3 DNA reads as TGTGCCAGCAGCTTAATGGCGGACAGGTACTCCTACGAGCAGTACTTC. It yields the protein CASSLMADRYSYEQYF. The V call is TRBV7-2, the J call TRBJ2-7; 7 bases map to TRBD1. CDR3 length equals 16 residues. In germline, CDR1 is SGHTA, CDR2 FQGNSA. J lost 0 bases, V lost 2 bases, and 7 bases had no gene match.

This clone has only one observation. This chain joins TRBV7-9 and TRBJ2-7, with a weak D call TRBD1 (5 bases). This CDR3 region has 11 residues. The V end was cut by 4 bases, the J end by 6 bases, with 7 bases between. CDR1 SEHNR and CDR2 FQNEAQ come from the germline V gene (reference sequence). Written as DNA, the CDR3 is TGTGCCAGCAGCTCGGACACCGAGCAGTACTTC. As protein: CASSSDTEQYF.

This clone was recorded a few times. The V call is TRBV27, the J call TRBJ2-1, with D perhaps TRBD2 (5 bases). The V gene's germline CDR1 is MNHEY and CDR2 SMNVEV (reference sequence). V dropped 4 bases and J dropped 15 bases, with 16 bases sitting between them. This CDR3 comprises 12 residues. The CDR3 region has the DNA TGTGCCAGCAGTTCGGGAACTACGGGTGCGTTCTTC. Translation: CASSSGTTGAFF.

The rearrangement joins TRBV19 to TRBJ2-7; 11 positions agree with TRBD1. Germline V lookup: CDR1 LNHDA, CDR2 SQIVND (reference sequence). The CDR3 is made up of 14 amino acids. Germline trimming cut 5 bases from V and 2 bases from J; bases unmatched to any gene: 2. The CDR3 spells CASSRDRGAYEQYF. Written as DNA, the CDR3 is TGTGCCAGTAGTCGGGACAGGGGGGCCTACGAGCAGTACTTC.

The chain couples TRBV9 to TRBJ2-1; tentative D call: TRBD2 (6 bases). Germline-derived CDR1 and CDR2 are SGDLS and YYNGEE. The CDR3 length is 13 residues. V lost 3 bases, J lost 6 bases, and 10 bases lay in between. CDR3 nucleotide sequence: TGTGCCAGCAGCGGAGGGACTGCCAATGAGCAGTTCTTC. It yields the protein CASSGGTANEQFF.